The 3 T cell receptor beta chains below all came from one sample that was sequenced in a study of regulatory T cells in long-lasting Graves disease. Library construction for TCR beta used iRepertoire HTBI primers and Arm-PCR of CDR3 regions. TCRdb called the multiplex PCR reads again in MiXCR, with one record for every CDR3 protein. Among about 500,000 distinct CDR3 sequences, around 15% were seen once, and the ten largest hold over 9%. Time point in this sample: newly diagnosed GD, antithyroid drugs for less than 3 months. The TCR library was made from RNA extracted from PBMCs. The sample was also linked to a second study, of T cells in Graves' hyperthyroidism and ophthalmopathy.

Sequenced here: peripheral blood mononuclear cells (PBMCs), sampled at new diagnosis, from a patient treated with antithyroid drugs. These receptors were obtained from a man aged 40-49 years with Graves disease.

This clonotype has at least ten counts. The rearrangement joins TRBV28 to TRBJ1-5, with D tentatively TRBD1 (5 bases). Trimming left V 5 bases short and J 3 bases short, with 14 bases between. Germline V gene sequence: CDR1 MDHEN, CDR2 SYDVKM. The CDR3 runs to 15 residues. The CDR3 DNA reads as TGTGCCAGCAGTCCACGTGAGGGGCTCAATCAGCCCCAGCATTTT. Residues: CASSPREGLNQPQHF.

This clonotype was observed many times. The chain is built from TRBV7-8 and TRBJ2-5, with TRBD2 identical over 9 bases. This CDR3 contains 21 residues. The germline V gene encodes CDR1 SGHVS and CDR2 FQNEAQ. V lost 7 bases and J lost 0; bases outside the gene matches: 24. The CDR3 loop reads CASIHPRGSGRREEYQETQYF. The CDR3 DNA is TGTGCCAGCATCCACCCTAGGGGTAGCGGGAGACGGGAAGAGTACCAAGAGACCCAGTACTTC.

A note on this clonotype: A read error may be the cause here, since a much bigger clone is one base away. This chain uses TRBV29-1 with TRBJ1-1; D ambiguous. CDR3 length: 13 amino acids. Germline V CDR1 and CDR2: SQVTM, ANQGSEA. Trimming shortened V by 5 bases and J by 0 bases, and 10 bases separated the two germline ends. CDR3 protein: CSVNRGVNTEAFF. The CDR3 coding sequence is TGCAGCGTTAACCGAGGCGTGAACACTGAAGCTTTCTTT.